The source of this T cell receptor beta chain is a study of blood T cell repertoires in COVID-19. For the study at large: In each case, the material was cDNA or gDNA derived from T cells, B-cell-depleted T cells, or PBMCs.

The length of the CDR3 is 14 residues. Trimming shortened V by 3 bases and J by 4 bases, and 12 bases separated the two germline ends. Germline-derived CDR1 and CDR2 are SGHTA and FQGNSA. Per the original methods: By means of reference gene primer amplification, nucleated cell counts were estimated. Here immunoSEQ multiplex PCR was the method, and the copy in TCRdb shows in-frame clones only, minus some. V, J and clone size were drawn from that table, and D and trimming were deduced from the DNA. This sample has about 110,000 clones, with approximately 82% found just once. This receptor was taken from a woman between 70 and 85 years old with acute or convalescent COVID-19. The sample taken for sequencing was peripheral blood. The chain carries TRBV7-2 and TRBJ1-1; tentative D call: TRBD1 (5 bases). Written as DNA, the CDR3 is TGTGCCAGCAGCTTCACGGGGGGGAGCACTGAAGCTTTCTTT. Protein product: CASSFTGGSTEAFF.